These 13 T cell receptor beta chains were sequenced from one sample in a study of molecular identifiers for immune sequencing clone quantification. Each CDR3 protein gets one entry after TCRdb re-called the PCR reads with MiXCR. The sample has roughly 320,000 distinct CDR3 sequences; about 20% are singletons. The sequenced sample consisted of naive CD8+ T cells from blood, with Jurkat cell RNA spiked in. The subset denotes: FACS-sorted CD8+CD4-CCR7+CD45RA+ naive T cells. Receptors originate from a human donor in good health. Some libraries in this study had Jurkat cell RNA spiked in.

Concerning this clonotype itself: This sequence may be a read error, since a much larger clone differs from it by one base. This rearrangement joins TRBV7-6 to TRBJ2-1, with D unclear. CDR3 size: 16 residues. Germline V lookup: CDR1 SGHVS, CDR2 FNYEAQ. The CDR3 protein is CVSSLEATPRPNEQFF. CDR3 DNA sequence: TGTGTCAGCAGCTTAGAGGCTACCCCCCGACCCAATGAGCAGTTCTTC.

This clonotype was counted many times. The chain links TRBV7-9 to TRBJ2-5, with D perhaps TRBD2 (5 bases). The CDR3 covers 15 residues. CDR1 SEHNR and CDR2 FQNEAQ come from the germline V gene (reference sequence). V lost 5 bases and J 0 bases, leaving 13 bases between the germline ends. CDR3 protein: CASSGERGYQETQYF. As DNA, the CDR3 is TGTGCCAGCAGCGGGGAACGGGGATACCAAGAGACCCAGTACTTC.

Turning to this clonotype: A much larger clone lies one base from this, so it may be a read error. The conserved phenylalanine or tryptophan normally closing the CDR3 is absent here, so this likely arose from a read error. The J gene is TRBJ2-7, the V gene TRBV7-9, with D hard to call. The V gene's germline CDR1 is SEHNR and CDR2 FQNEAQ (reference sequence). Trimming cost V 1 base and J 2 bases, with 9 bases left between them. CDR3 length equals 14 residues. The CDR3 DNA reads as TGTGCCAGCAGCTTAGTAGGGAAGACCTACGAGCAGTACCTC. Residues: CASSLVGKTYEQYL.

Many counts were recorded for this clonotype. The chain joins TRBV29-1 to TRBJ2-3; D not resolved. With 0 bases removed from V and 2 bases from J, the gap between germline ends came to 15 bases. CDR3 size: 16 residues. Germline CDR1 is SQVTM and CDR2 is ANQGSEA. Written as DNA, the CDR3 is TGCAGCGTTGAAGAGGGATGGCAGATATCCACAGATACGCAGTATTTT. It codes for CSVEEGWQISTDTQYF.

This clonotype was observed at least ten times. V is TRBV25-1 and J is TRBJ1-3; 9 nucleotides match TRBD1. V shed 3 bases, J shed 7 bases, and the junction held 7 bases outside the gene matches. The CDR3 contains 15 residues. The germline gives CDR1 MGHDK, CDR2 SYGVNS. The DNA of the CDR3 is TGTGCCAGCAGTGATACCGGGACAGGGAGTAACACCATATATTTT. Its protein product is CASSDTGTGSNTIYF.

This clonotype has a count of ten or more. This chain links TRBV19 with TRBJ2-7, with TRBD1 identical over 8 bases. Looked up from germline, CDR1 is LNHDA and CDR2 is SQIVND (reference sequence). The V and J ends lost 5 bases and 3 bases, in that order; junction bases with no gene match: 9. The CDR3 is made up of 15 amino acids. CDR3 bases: TGTGCCAGTAGTCAAGGACAGGGTATAATCTACGAGCAGTACTTC. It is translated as CASSQGQGIIYEQYF.

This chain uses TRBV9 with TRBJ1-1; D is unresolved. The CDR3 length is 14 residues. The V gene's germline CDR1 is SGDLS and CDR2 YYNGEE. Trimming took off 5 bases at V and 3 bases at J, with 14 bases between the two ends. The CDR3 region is CASSASRADTEAFF. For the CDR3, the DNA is TGTGCCAGCAGTGCAAGCCGAGCGGACACTGAAGCTTTCTTT.

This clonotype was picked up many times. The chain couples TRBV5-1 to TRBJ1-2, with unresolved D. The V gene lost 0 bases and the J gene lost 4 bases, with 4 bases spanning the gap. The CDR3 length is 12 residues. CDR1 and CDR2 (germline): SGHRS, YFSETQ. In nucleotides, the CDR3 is TGCGCCAGCAGCTTGGACGGCTATGGCTACACCTTC. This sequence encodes CASSLDGYGYTF. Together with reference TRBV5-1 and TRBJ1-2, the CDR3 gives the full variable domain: KAGVTQTPRYLIKTRGQQVTLSCSPISGHRSVSWYQQTPGQGLQFLFEYFSETQRNKGNFPGRFSGRQFSNSRSEMNVSTLELGDSALYLCASSLDGYGYTFGSGTRLTVV.

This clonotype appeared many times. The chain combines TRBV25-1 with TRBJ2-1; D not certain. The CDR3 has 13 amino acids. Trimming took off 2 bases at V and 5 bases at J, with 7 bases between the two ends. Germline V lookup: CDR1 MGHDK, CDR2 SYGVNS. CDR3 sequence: CASSEVGNNEQFF. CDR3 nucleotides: TGTGCCAGCAGTGAAGTTGGCAACAATGAGCAGTTCTTC.

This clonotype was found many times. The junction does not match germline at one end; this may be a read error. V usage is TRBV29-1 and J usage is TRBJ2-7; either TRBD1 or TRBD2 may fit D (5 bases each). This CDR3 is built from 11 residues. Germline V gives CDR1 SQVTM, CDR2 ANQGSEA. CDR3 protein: CSVTTKDGEGF. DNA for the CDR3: TGCAGCGTTACCACCAAGGACGGAGAGGGGTTC.

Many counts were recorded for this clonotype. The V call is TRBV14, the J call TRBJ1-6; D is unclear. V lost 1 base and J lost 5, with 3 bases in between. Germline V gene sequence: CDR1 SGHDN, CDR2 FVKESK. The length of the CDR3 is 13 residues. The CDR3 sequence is CASSQADNSPLHF. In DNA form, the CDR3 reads TGTGCCAGCAGCCAAGCCGATAATTCACCCCTCCACTTT.

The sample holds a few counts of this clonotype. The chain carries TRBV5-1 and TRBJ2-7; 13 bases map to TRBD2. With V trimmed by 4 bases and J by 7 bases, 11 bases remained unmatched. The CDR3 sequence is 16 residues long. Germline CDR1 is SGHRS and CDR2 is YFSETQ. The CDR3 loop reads CASSPGLAGASDEQYF. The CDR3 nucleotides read TGCGCCAGCAGCCCAGGACTAGCGGGAGCCTCTGATGAGCAGTACTTC.

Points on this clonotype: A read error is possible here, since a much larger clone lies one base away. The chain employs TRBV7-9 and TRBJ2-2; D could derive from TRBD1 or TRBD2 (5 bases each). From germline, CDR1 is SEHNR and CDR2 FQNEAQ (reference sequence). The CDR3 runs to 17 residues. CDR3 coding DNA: TGTTCCAGCAGCTTAGTAGTCGGGGCAATAAACACCGGGGAGCTGTTTTTT. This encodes CSSSLVVGAINTGELFF.